Listed below are T cell receptor beta chains from one sample, sequenced in a study of PD-1 blockade in mismatch repair-deficient tumors. Sequencing used immunoSEQ multiplex PCR; TCRdb keeps in-frame clones, though not all of them. The sample holds some 66,000 clones; about 91% are singletons and the top ten take more than 11%. The material sequenced was peripheral blood, taken 52 weeks after starting pembrolizumab. Source of these receptors: an adult with mismatch repair-deficient cancer. Each CDR3 is given with its conserved first and last residue. D genes are given only for firm matches. Clone sizes are given selectively: once, few, many, or a class where the clone is expanded.

len,d_gene,j_gene,v_gene,abundance,CDR3aa,CDR3nt
14,-,TRBJ2-3,TRBV11-3,-,CASSLVASTDTQYF,TGTGCCAGCAGCTTAGTAGCTAGCACAGATACGCAGTATTTT
14,-,TRBJ2-2,TRBV14,-,CASSQYRAAGELFF,TGTGCCAGCAGCCAGTACAGGGCCGCCGGGGAGCTGTTTTTT
14,-,TRBJ2-2,TRBV27,-,CASSFIPPAGELFF,TGTGCCAGCAGTTTTATCCCGCCCGCCGGGGAGCTGTTTTTT
15,-,TRBJ2-7,TRBV5-1,-,CASRGEDSAPYEQYF,TGCGCCAGCCGCGGCGAGGACTCGGCCCCCTACGAGCAGTACTTC
14,-,TRBJ2-1,TRBV7-9,-,CASSFAGGFNEQFF,TGTGCCAGCAGCTTCGCGGGCGGTTTCAATGAGCAGTTCTTC
13,-,TRBJ2-2,TRBV7-9,-,CASSWKTTGELFF,TGTGCCAGCAGCTGGAAAACTACCGGGGAGCTGTTTTTT
14,TRBD1,TRBJ2-5,TRBV4-1,-,CASSQLGGRETQYF,TGCGCCAGCAGTCAATTAGGGGGCCGAGAGACCCAGTACTTC
13,-,TRBJ1-2,TRBV5-4,-,CASSDGTTYGYTF,TGTGCCAGCAGCGACGGGACGACCTATGGCTACACCTTC
13,-,TRBJ2-5,TRBV5-1,-,CASSLVARETQYF,TGCGCCAGCAGCTTGGTAGCGAGAGAGACCCAGTACTTC
11,-,TRBJ1-1,TRBV29-1,-,CSVAESTEAFF,TGCAGCGTTGCGGAGAGCACTGAAGCTTTCTTT
16,-,TRBJ1-1,TRBV21-1,-,CASSSFSGGAGTEAFF,TGTGCCAGCAGCAGCTTTTCAGGGGGCGCGGGGACTGAAGCTTTCTTT
16,-,TRBJ2-3,TRBV27,-,CASSLAGRSLRDTQYF,TGTGCCAGCAGTTTAGCGGGACGGAGTTTGAGGGATACGCAGTATTTT
14,-,TRBJ1-3,TRBV10-3,-,CAISDRTSGNTIYF,TGTGCCATCAGTGATAGAACGTCTGGAAACACCATATATTTT
14,TRBD2,TRBJ2-7,TRBV18,-,CASSPAGGGYEQYF,TGTGCCAGCTCACCAGCGGGGGGAGGCTACGAGCAGTACTTC
12,-,TRBJ2-7,TRBV5-5,-,CASSLSPWEQYF,TGTGCCAGCAGCTTGAGTCCCTGGGAGCAGTACTTC
19,TRBD1,TRBJ1-2,TRBV2,once,CASSEWVGTGVAVGYGYTF,TGTGCCAGCAGTGAATGGGTCGGGACAGGCGTGGCGGTGGGCTATGGCTACACCTTC
12,TRBD2,TRBJ2-7,TRBV29-1,-,CSVGGGWYEQYF,TGCAGCGTTGGGGGGGGTTGGTACGAGCAGTACTTC
15,-,TRBJ2-7,TRBV4-1,once,CASSQVVILPYEQYF,TGCGCCAGCAGCCAAGTGGTGATCCTACCCTACGAGCAGTACTTC
17,TRBD1,TRBJ2-7,TRBV28,-,CASSLPLRDRQSYEQYF,TGTGCCAGCAGTTTACCGCTCCGGGACAGGCAGTCCTACGAGCAGTACTTC
16,TRBD2,TRBJ2-1,TRBV11-3,-,CASSPGLAGGYNEQFF,TGTGCCAGCAGCCCGGGACTAGCGGGAGGATACAATGAGCAGTTCTTC
17,-,TRBJ2-2,TRBV10-2,once,CASSESYRSGGTGELFF,TGCGCCAGCAGTGAGTCCTATCGGTCTGGGGGGACCGGGGAGCTGTTTTTT
15,TRBD2,TRBJ2-7,TRBV5-6,-,CASSPFGLAGDEQYF,TGTGCCAGCAGCCCGTTCGGACTAGCGGGAGACGAGCAGTACTTC
15,TRBD1,TRBJ2-7,TRBV19,-,CASSPQTGLSHEQYF,TGTGCCAGTAGTCCCCAGACAGGGTTGTCCCACGAGCAGTACTTC
11,-,TRBJ2-7,TRBV6-6,-,CASSGVYEQYF,TGTGCCAGCAGTGGGGTCTACGAGCAGTACTTC
15,TRBD1,TRBJ1-3,TRBV14,few,CASSPGQGSGNTIYF,TGTGCCAGCAGCCCGGGACAGGGAAGTGGGAACACCATATATTTT
13,-,TRBJ1-2,TRBV27,-,CASSLGGAYGYTF,TGTGCCAGCAGTTTGGGGGGGGCCTATGGCTACACCTTC
14,-,TRBJ2-7,TRBV19,-,CASSISGELAEQYF,TGTGCCAGTAGTATCTCGGGAGAGCTTGCAGAGCAGTACTTC
12,-,TRBJ2-1,TRBV6-5,-,CASRVNSGEQFF,TGTGCCAGCAGGGTTAATTCTGGTGAGCAGTTCTTC
15,TRBD1,TRBJ2-7,TRBV4-1,-,CASSQPGQEGLGQYF,TGCGCCAGCAGCCAACCGGGACAGGAAGGCTTAGGGCAGTACTTC
15,TRBD1,TRBJ2-7,TRBV9,once,CASSAGTGSSYEQYF,TGTGCCAGCAGCGCCGGGACAGGGAGTTCCTACGAGCAGTACTTC
15,-,TRBJ1-2,TRBV7-9,-,CASSSTPGPNYGYTF,TGTGCCAGCAGCTCTACGCCGGGGCCTAACTATGGCTACACCTTC
14,TRBD1,TRBJ1-2,TRBV2,-,CASSDPGQSYGYTF,TGTGCCAGCAGCGATCCGGGACAGAGCTATGGCTACACCTTC
19,TRBD2,TRBJ2-7,TRBV7-8,-,CASSPATLAAPTSSYEQYF,TGTGCCAGCAGCCCCGCGACGCTAGCGGCTCCCACTAGCTCCTACGAGCAGTACTTC
15,-,TRBJ2-1,TRBV6-5,-,CASSYSRTAYNEQFF,TGTGCCAGCAGTTACTCACGGACAGCGTACAATGAGCAGTTCTTC
10,-,TRBJ2-5,TRBV29-1,-,CSVGQETQYF,TGCAGCGTGGGCCAAGAGACCCAGTACTTC
16,TRBD1,TRBJ2-1,TRBV7-2,-,CASSLVGGQGGREQFF,TGTGCCAGCAGCTTAGTGGGGGGACAGGGAGGACGTGAGCAGTTCTTC
14,-,TRBJ2-7,TRBV19,-,CASSIVAGRHEQYF,TGTGCCAGTAGTATTGTGGCAGGGAGACACGAGCAGTACTTC
14,-,TRBJ1-5,TRBV6-6,-,CASTKGPYNQPQHF,TGTGCCAGCACCAAAGGACCGTACAATCAGCCCCAGCATTTT
14,TRBD1,TRBJ2-5,TRBV4-2,-,CASSPRQGQETQYF,TGTGCCAGCAGCCCTCGACAGGGCCAAGAGACCCAGTACTTC
16,TRBD2,TRBJ2-1,TRBV10-1,-,CASSESSGRAYNEQFF,TGCGCCAGCAGTGAGAGTAGCGGGAGGGCGTACAATGAGCAGTTCTTC